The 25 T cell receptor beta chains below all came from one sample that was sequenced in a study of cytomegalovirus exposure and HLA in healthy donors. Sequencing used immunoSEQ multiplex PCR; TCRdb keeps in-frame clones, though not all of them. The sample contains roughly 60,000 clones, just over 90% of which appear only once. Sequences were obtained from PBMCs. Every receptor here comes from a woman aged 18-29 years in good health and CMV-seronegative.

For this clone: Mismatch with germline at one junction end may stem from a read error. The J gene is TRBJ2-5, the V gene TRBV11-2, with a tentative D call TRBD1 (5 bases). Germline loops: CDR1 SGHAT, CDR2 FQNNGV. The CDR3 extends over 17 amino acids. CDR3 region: CASSLVQGKSNQGTQYF. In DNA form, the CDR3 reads TGTGCCAGCAGCTTAGTGCAGGGAAAATCAAACCAAGGGACCCAGTACTTC.

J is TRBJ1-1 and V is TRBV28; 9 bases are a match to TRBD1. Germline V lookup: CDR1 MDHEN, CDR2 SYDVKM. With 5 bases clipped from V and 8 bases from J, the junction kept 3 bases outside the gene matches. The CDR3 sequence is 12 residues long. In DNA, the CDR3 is TGTGCCAGCAGTCTACAGGGGGCGGAAGCTTTCTTT. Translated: CASSLQGAEAFF.

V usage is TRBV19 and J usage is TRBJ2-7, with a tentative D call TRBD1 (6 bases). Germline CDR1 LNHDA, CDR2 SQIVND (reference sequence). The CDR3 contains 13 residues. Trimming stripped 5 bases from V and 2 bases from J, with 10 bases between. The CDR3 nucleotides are TGTGCCAGTAGTCATGACAGGACCTACGAGCAGTACTTC. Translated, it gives CASSHDRTYEQYF.

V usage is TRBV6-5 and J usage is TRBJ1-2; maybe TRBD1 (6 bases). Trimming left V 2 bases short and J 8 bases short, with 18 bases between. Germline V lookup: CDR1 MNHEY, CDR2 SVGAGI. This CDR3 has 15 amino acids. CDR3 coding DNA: TGTGCCAGCAGTTACGGGTGGGCAGGGGCTACCGGCTACACCTTC. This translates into CASSYGWAGATGYTF.

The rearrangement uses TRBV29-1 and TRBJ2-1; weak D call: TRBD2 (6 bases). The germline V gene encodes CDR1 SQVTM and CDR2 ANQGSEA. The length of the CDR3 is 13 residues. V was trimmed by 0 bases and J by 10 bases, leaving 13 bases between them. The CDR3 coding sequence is TGCAGCGTTGAAGATGGACTGGCGGGGGAGCAGTTCTTC. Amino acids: CSVEDGLAGEQFF.

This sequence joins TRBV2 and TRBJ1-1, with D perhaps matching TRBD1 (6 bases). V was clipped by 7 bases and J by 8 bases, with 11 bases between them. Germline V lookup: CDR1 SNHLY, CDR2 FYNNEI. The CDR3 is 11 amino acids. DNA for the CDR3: TGTGCCAGCACCCTCGGACAGGAAGCTTTCTTT. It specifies CASTLGQEAFF.

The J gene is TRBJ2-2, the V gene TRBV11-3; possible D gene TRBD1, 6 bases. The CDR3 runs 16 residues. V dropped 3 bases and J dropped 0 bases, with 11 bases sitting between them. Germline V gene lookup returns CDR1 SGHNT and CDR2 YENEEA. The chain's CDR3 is CASSLGANANTGELFF. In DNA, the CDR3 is TGTGCCAGCAGCTTGGGGGCGAACGCGAACACCGGGGAGCTGTTTTTT.

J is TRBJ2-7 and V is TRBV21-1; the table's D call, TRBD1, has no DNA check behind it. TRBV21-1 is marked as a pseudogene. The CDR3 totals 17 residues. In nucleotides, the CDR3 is TGTGCCAGCAGCAACTTAATCCGGGACAGGGAAGACTACGAGCAGTACTTC. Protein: CASSNLIRDREDYEQYF.

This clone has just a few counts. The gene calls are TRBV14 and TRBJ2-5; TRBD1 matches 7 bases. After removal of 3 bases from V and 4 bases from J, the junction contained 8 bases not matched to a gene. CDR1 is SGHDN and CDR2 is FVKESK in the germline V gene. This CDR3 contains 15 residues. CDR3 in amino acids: CASSHNRGPGETQYF. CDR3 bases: TGTGCCAGCAGCCATAATAGGGGGCCGGGAGAGACCCAGTACTTC.

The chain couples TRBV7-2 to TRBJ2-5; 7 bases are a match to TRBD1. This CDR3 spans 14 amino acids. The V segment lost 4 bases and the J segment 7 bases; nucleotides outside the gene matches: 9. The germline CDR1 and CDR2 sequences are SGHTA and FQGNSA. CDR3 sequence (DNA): TGTGCCAGCAGCTCCACGACAGGGCATGGGACCCAGTACTTC. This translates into CASSSTTGHGTQYF. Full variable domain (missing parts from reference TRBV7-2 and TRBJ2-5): GAGVSQSPSNKVTEKGKDVELRCDPISGHTALYWYRQSLGQGLEFLIYFQGNSAPDKSGLPSDRFSAERTGGSVSTLTIQRTQQEDSAVYLCASSSTTGHGTQYFGPGTRLLVL.

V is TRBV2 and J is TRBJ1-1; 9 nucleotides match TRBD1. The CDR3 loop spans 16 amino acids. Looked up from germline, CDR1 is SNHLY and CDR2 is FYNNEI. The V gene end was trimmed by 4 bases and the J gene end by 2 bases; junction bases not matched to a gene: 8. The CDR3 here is CASSGGGDRVNTEAFF. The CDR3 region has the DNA TGTGCCAGCAGTGGAGGTGGGGACAGGGTAAACACTGAAGCTTTCTTT.

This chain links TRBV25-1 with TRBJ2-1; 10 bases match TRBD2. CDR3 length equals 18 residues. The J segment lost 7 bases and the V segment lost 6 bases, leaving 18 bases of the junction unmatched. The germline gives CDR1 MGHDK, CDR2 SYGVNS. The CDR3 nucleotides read TGTGCCAGCAGCTCCGGGACATCCGGGACTAGCGCTCTAAATGAGCAGTTCTTC. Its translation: CASSSGTSGTSALNEQFF.

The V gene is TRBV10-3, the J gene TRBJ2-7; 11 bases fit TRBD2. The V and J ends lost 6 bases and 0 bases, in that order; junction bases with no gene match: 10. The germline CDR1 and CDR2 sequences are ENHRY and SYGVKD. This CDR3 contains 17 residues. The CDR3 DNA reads TGTGCCATCAGCTCGACTAGCGGGGCCCTTACCTCCTACGAGCAGTACTTC. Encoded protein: CAISSTSGALTSYEQYF.

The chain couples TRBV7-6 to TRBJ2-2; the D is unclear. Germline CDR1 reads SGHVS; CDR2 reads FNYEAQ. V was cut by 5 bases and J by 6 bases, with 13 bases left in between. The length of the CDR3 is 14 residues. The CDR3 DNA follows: TGTGCCAGCAGCCCTAGTAATTTGGCCGGGGAGCTGTTTTTT. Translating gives CASSPSNLAGELFF.

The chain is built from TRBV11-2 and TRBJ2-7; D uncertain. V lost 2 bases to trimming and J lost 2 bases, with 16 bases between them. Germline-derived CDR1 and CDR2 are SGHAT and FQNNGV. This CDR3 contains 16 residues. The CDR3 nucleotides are TGTGCCAGCAGCTTATACCAACAGTCTATCACCTACGAGCAGTACTTC. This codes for CASSLYQQSITYEQYF. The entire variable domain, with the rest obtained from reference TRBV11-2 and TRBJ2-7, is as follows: EAGVAQSPRYKIIEKRQSVAFWCNPISGHATLYWYQQILGQGPKLLIQFQNNGVVDDSQLPKDRFSAERLKGVDSTLKIQPAKLEDSAVYLCASSLYQQSITYEQYFGPGTRLTVT.

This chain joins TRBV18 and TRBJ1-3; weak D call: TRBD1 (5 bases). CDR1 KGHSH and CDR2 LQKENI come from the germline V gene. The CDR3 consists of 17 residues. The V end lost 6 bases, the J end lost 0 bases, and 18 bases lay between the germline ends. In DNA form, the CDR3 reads TGTGCCAGCTCTCCGACCTCAGGGTCGGTCTCTGGAAACACCATATATTTT. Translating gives CASSPTSGSVSGNTIYF.

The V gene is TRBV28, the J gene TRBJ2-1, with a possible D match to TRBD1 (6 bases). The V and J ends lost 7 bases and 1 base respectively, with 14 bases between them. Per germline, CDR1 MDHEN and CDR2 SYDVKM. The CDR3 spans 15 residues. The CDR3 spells CASTSTGTSYNEQFF. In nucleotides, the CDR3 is TGTGCCAGCACTTCTACAGGGACATCCTACAATGAGCAGTTCTTC.

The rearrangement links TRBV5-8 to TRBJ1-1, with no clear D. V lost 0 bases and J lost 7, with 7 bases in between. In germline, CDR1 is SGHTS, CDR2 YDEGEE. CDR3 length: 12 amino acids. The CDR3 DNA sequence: TGTGCCAGCAGCTTGGATCCAATTGAAGCTTTCTTT. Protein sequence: CASSLDPIEAFF.

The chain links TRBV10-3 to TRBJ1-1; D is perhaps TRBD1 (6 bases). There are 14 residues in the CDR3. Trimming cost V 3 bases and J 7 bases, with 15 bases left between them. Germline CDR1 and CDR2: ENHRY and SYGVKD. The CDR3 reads CAISERSEGDEAFF. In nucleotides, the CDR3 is TGTGCCATCAGTGAAAGAAGCGAGGGGGATGAAGCTTTCTTT.

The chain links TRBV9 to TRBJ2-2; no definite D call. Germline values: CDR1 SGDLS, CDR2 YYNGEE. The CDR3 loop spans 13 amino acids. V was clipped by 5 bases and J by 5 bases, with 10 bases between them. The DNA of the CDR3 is TGTGCCAGCAGTGAAGAGACAACCGGGGAGCTGTTTTTT. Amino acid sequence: CASSEETTGELFF.

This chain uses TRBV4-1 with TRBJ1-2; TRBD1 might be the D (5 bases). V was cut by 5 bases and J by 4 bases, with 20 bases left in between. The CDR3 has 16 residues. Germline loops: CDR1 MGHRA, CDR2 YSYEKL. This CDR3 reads CASSYRQTLTPYGYTF. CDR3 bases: TGCGCCAGCAGCTACCGACAGACTCTCACTCCCTATGGCTACACCTTC.

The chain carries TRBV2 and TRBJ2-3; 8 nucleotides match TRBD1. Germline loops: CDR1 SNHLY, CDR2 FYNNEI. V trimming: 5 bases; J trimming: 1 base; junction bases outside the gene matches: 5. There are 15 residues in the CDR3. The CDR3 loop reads CASSPDRARTDTQYF. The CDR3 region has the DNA TGTGCCAGCAGTCCGGACAGGGCGCGCACAGATACGCAGTATTTT.

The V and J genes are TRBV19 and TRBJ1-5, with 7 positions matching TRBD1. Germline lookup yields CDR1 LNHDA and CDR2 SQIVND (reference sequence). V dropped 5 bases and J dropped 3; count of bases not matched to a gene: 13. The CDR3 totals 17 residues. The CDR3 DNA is TGTGCCAGTAGTCGGGGAGCTTTAACAGGGGACAATCAGCCCCAGCATTTT. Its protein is CASSRGALTGDNQPQHF.

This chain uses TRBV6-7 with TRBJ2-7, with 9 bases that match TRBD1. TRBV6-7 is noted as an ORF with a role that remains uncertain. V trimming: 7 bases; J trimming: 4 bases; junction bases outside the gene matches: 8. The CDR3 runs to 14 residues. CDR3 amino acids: CASTSDRGMYEQYF. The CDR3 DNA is TGTGCCAGCACATCAGACAGGGGGATGTACGAGCAGTACTTC.

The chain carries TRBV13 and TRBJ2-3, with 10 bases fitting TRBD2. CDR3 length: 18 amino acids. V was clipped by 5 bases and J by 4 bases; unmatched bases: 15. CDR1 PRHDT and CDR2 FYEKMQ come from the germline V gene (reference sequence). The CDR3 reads CASSRADFTSGNPDTQYF. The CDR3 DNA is TGTGCCAGCAGCCGAGCTGACTTCACTAGCGGGAACCCAGATACGCAGTATTTT. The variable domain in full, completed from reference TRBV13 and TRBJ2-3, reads AAGVIQSPRHLIKEKRETATLKCYPIPRHDTVYWYQQGPGQDPQFLISFYEKMQSDKGSIPDRFSAQQFSDYHSELNMSSLELGDSALYFCASSRADFTSGNPDTQYFGPGTRLTVL.